These 20 T cell receptor beta chains were all obtained from the same sample, sequenced in a study of T cell changes during pregnancy in multiple sclerosis. Profiling relied on immunoSEQ multiplex PCR, and the TCRdb table lists in-frame clones only, not all of them. The sample carries some 64,000 clones, just under 90% recorded once. The input for sequencing was peripheral blood, taken in the first trimester of pregnancy. These receptor sequences come from a female donor in good health, enrolled as a control in a pregnancy study.

This clone has just a few counts. This chain joins TRBV7-3 and TRBJ2-1, with 7 bases matching TRBD2. CDR3 length equals 16 residues. The ends lost 6 bases at V and 2 bases at J; junction bases unmatched: 10. Germline values: CDR1 SGHTA, CDR2 FQGTGA. CDR3 residues: CASSQTLAAAYNEQFF. CDR3 bases: TGTGCCAGCAGTCAAACCCTAGCGGCGGCCTACAATGAGCAGTTCTTC. The entire variable domain, with the rest obtained from reference TRBV7-3 and TRBJ2-1, is as follows: GAGVSQTPSNKVTEKGKYVELRCDPISGHTALYWYRQSLGQGPEFLIYFQGTGAADDSGLPNDRFFAVRPEGSVSTLKIQRTERGDSAVYLCASSQTLAAAYNEQFFGPGTRLTVL.

The chain is built from TRBV21-1 and TRBJ2-4; the D call of TRBD2 is as the table states it, not checked on the DNA. TRBV21-1 counts as a pseudogene. The CDR3 is 15 amino acids. CDR3 region: CASSNHMVSKNIQYF. For the CDR3, the DNA is TGTGCCAGCAGCAACCATATGGTGAGCAAAAACATTCAGTACTTC.

The V gene is TRBV12-5, the J gene TRBJ2-3; 9 positions match TRBD1. Germline assignment: CDR1 LGHNT and CDR2 FRNRAP. V was clipped by 5 bases and J by 0 bases; unmatched bases: 9. This CDR3 spans 17 amino acids. CDR3 amino acids: CASGTQQGALSTDTQYF. The CDR3, as DNA: TGTGCTAGTGGTACTCAACAGGGGGCGCTGAGCACAGATACGCAGTATTTT.

The V gene is TRBV7-3, the J gene TRBJ2-1; 9 bases match TRBD2. Germline V gives CDR1 SGHTA, CDR2 FQGTGA. With 5 bases clipped from V and 4 bases from J, the junction kept 6 bases outside the gene matches. This CDR3 has 15 amino acids. The CDR3 nucleotides are TGTGCCAGCAGCGTAATAAGCGGGGGGTACAATGAGCAGTTCTTC. As protein: CASSVISGGYNEQFF.

V is TRBV6-1 and J is TRBJ1-1; the D is unclear. Looked up from germline, CDR1 is MNHNS and CDR2 is SASEGT. The germline V and J ends were trimmed by 6 bases and 6 bases, with 8 bases remaining between them. CDR3 length: 11 amino acids. CDR3 amino acids: CASRRHPEAFF. For the CDR3, the DNA is TGTGCCAGCAGACGACACCCTGAAGCTTTCTTT.

This chain uses TRBV27 with TRBJ2-7, with TRBD2 matching over 12 bases. Germline trimming cut 4 bases from V and 6 bases from J; bases unmatched to any gene: 7. The CDR3 sequence is 15 residues long. Germline V gives CDR1 MNHEY, CDR2 SMNVEV (reference sequence). The CDR3 sequence is CASSYLAGGLSEQYF. CDR3 DNA sequence: TGTGCCAGCAGTTACCTAGCGGGGGGGCTCTCCGAGCAGTACTTC.

V is TRBV18 and J is TRBJ1-1, with 9 bases identical to TRBD1. This CDR3 comprises 14 residues. Germline V gives CDR1 KGHSH, CDR2 LQKENI. The V gene end was trimmed by 5 bases and the J gene end by 3 bases; junction bases not matched to a gene: 4. CDR3 protein: CASSLQGADTEAFF. DNA of the CDR3: TGTGCCAGCTCATTACAGGGGGCCGACACTGAAGCTTTCTTT.

The sample holds one count of this clone. The genes are TRBV4-2 and TRBJ1-5; 7 nucleotides agree with TRBD1. Germline CDR1 reads LGHNA; CDR2 reads YNFKEQ. CDR3 length: 15 residues. J lost 2 bases, V lost 1 base, and 2 bases had no gene match. This CDR3 reads CASSQVRGGNQPQHF. The CDR3 DNA is TGTGCCAGCAGCCAAGTCAGGGGGGGCAATCAGCCCCAGCATTTT.

V and J are TRBV5-1 and TRBJ2-2, with 10 bases fitting TRBD2. The CDR3 spans 17 residues. V gave up 1 base and J gave up 2 bases; unmatched junction bases: 5. Germline lookup yields CDR1 SGHRS and CDR2 YFSETQ. In DNA form, the CDR3 reads TGCGCCAGCAGCTTGAGACTAGCGGGTGCTAACACCGGGGAGCTGTTTTTT. Protein sequence: CASSLRLAGANTGELFF.

DNA for the CDR3: TGTGCCAGCAGCTTAGCTACAGGGGGATCCTATGGCTACACCTTC. Its translation is CASSLATGGSYGYTF. The chain combines TRBV7-2 with TRBJ1-2, with 8 positions matching TRBD1. CDR1 and CDR2 from the germline V gene are SGHTA and FQGNSA. V trimming: 0 bases; J trimming: 4 bases; junction bases outside the gene matches: 4. The CDR3 length is 15 residues.

This clone occurred a few times. The chain has TRBV5-8 and TRBJ1-1; D unresolved. The germline CDR1 and CDR2 sequences are SGHTS and YDEGEE. V dropped 4 bases and J dropped 8 bases, with 15 bases sitting between them. The CDR3 is 13 residues long. The CDR3 region is CASSLNRFQEAFF. CDR3 DNA: TGTGCCAGCAGCCTGAACAGATTTCAAGAAGCTTTCTTT. Full variable domain (missing parts from reference TRBV5-8 and TRBJ1-1): EAGVTQSPTHLIKTRGQQATLRCSPISGHTSVYWYQQALGLGLQFLLWYDEGEERNRGNFPPRFSGRQFPNYSSELNVNALELEDSALYLCASSLNRFQEAFFGQGTRLTVV.

CDR3 region: CAISDHGQMNTEAFF. Written as DNA, the CDR3 is TGTGCCATCAGTGATCACGGACAGATGAACACTGAAGCTTTCTTT. The chain has TRBV10-3 and TRBJ1-1; D might be TRBD1 (6 bases). CDR3 length: 15 amino acids. Deletions cut 3 bases from V and 0 bases from J, with 11 bases between. Germline V CDR1 and CDR2: ENHRY, SYGVKD.

The chain links TRBV4-1 to TRBJ2-7; TRBD1 matches at 8 bases. From germline, CDR1 is MGHRA and CDR2 YSYEKL. The CDR3 is made up of 16 amino acids. Trimming took 3 bases from V and 4 from J; bases not matched to a gene: 11. The CDR3: CASSQRPDRVLYEQYF. As DNA, the CDR3 is TGCGCCAGCAGCCAGAGACCGGACAGGGTCCTTTACGAGCAGTACTTC.

This rearrangement joins TRBV4-1 to TRBJ1-2, with unresolved D. Trimming removed 1 base at V and 4 bases at J, with 10 bases between. This CDR3 is built from 14 residues. CDR1 MGHRA and CDR2 YSYEKL come from the germline V gene. Here the CDR3 DNA reads TGCGCCAGCAGCCAAGGTGGGAGTCCCTATGGCTACACCTTC. Translation: CASSQGGSPYGYTF.

This chain joins TRBV30 and TRBJ1-1; D is unclear. Germline V gene data show CDR1 as GTSNPN and CDR2 as SVGIG (reference sequence). The CDR3 is 14 amino acids. Trimming pared 2 bases from V and 8 bases from J, leaving 18 bases between. CDR3 in amino acids: CAWSSKTALREAFF. CDR3 DNA sequence: TGTGCCTGGAGTTCGAAAACCGCCCTCCGGGAAGCTTTCTTT.

This clone has more than one count but fewer than ten. The rearrangement joins TRBV29-1 to TRBJ1-1; D is ambiguous. V was clipped by 7 bases and J by 4 bases, with 10 bases between them. The CDR3 extends over 11 amino acids. Per the germline V gene, CDR1 is SQVTM and CDR2 is ANQGSEA. The CDR3 bases are TGCAGCGACGGGTCCGGCACTGAAGCTTTCTTT. Translating gives CSDGSGTEAFF.

The rearrangement uses TRBV11-3 and TRBJ1-6; possible D gene TRBD1, 6 bases. The CDR3 loop spans 18 amino acids. Per the germline V gene, CDR1 is SGHNT and CDR2 is YENEEA. Between the trimmed V and J ends, which lost 1 base and 9 bases, there was a span of 22 bases. For the CDR3, the DNA is TGTGCCAGCAGCTTAGCCCCAAGGGGGACCGCCCGTGGTTCACCCCTCCACTTT. The encoded protein is CASSLAPRGTARGSPLHF.

The V and J genes are TRBV7-8 and TRBJ1-3, with 8 bases matching TRBD1. The CDR3 length is 16 residues. V shed 5 bases, J shed 2 bases, and the junction held 8 bases outside the gene matches. The germline gives CDR1 SGHVS, CDR2 FQNEAQ. The CDR3 here is CASSKDRVGAGNTIYF. For the CDR3, the DNA is TGTGCCAGCAGCAAGGACAGGGTGGGAGCTGGAAACACCATATATTTT.

V usage is TRBV5-1 and J usage is TRBJ1-3; D gene ambiguous. The CDR3 covers 16 residues. CDR1 and CDR2 from the germline V gene are SGHRS and YFSETQ. V lost 0 bases and J 2 bases, leaving 12 bases between the germline ends. The CDR3 DNA reads as TGCGCCAGCAGCTTGGAAGTGCACGGGACTGGAAACACCATATATTTT. Translated, it gives CASSLEVHGTGNTIYF.

The chain's CDR3 is CASSLEGAESPLHF. The CDR3 DNA sequence: TGCGCCAGCAGCTTGGAGGGGGCGGAATCACCCCTCCACTTT. The chain couples TRBV5-1 to TRBJ1-6; 7 positions match TRBD1. The CDR3 is 14 residues long. J lost 10 bases, V lost 0 bases, and 4 bases had no gene match. Per germline, CDR1 SGHRS and CDR2 YFSETQ.